A single sample is the source of the 17 T cell receptor beta chains below, sequenced in a study of early T cells in non-severe SARS-CoV-2 infection. In TCRdb, the 5' RACE reads were re-called with MiXCR into one record per CDR3 protein. The sample consists of some 46,000 distinct CDR3 sequences, approximately 6.2% of them appearing once. Sequencing used whole blood, obtained at baseline. The receptors stem from an adult who was a healthcare worker with PCR-confirmed SARS-CoV-2 infection or an uninfected control (not recorded which).

This clonotype was found a few times. This sequence joins TRBV6-6 and TRBJ2-1; D unresolved. The CDR3 is 15 amino acids. Between the trimmed V and J ends, which lost 8 bases and 0 bases, there was a span of 14 bases. Germline assignment: CDR1 MNHNY and CDR2 SVGAGI (reference sequence). Written as DNA, the CDR3 is TGTGCCAGCTCCTTCGGAGAACCCTCCTACAATGAGCAGTTCTTC. It is translated as CASSFGEPSYNEQFF.

Many counts were recorded for this clonotype. V gene TRBV7-9 combines with J gene TRBJ2-7; D not certain. Deletions cut 1 base from V and 6 bases from J, with 7 bases between. CDR3 length: 12 amino acids. Germline loops: CDR1 SEHNR, CDR2 FQNEAQ (reference sequence). CDR3 DNA sequence: TGTGCCAGCAGCTTAGTAGGAACCGAGCAGTACTTC. It encodes CASSLVGTEQYF. Full variable domain (remainder filled in from reference TRBV7-9 and TRBJ2-7): DTGVSQNPRHKITKRGQNVTFRCDPISEHNRLYWYRQTLGQGPEFLTYFQNEAQLEKSRLLSDRFSAERPKGSFSTLEIQRTEQGDSAMYLCASSLVGTEQYFGPGTRLTVT.

This clonotype was seen a handful of times. This chain uses TRBV9 with TRBJ2-5, with unresolved D. Trimming left V 0 bases short and J 3 bases short, with 12 bases between. CDR3 length equals 15 residues. CDR1 and CDR2 from the germline V gene are SGDLS and YYNGEE. The CDR3 sequence: CASSVGGYYEETQYF. DNA for the CDR3: TGTGCCAGCAGCGTAGGGGGATACTACGAAGAGACCCAGTACTTC.

The J gene is TRBJ2-5, the V gene TRBV11-3; 8 positions agree with TRBD1. The CDR3 loop spans 13 amino acids. Germline CDR1 and CDR2: SGHNT and YENEEA. The junction had 2 bases not matched to a gene; V was cut back by 5 bases and J by 3 bases. The CDR3 loop reads CASSVDREETQYF. The CDR3 DNA reads as TGTGCCAGCAGCGTGGACAGGGAAGAGACCCAGTACTTC.

V is TRBV20-1 and J is TRBJ2-3; a weak D match, TRBD2 (6 bases). V was trimmed by 3 bases and J by 4 bases, leaving 17 bases between them. The length of the CDR3 is 15 residues. Germline CDR1 is DFQATT and CDR2 is SNEGSKA (reference sequence). The CDR3 sequence is CSASIFFSGSDTQYF. As DNA, the CDR3 is TGCAGTGCTAGTATTTTTTTTAGCGGTTCAGATACGCAGTATTTT.

This clonotype was picked up a small number of times. The rearrangement joins TRBV2 to TRBJ1-1; D is perhaps TRBD1 (5 bases). Trimming removed 6 bases from V and 0 bases from J, with 11 bases in between. The CDR3 loop spans 14 amino acids. Germline V gene data show CDR1 as SNHLY and CDR2 as FYNNEI. CDR3 sequence reads: CASSPGRMNTEAFF. The CDR3, as DNA: TGTGCCAGCAGCCCGGGACGTATGAACACTGAAGCTTTCTTT.

As concerns this clonotype: This may stem from a read error, because a much larger clone lies one nucleotide away. V usage is TRBV7-3 and J usage is TRBJ1-1; D remains ambiguous. The length of the CDR3 is 14 residues. Germline CDR1 is SGHTA and CDR2 is FQGTGA. Trimming removed 0 bases from V and 2 bases from J, with 7 bases in between. Here the CDR3 reads CASSLTPLNTEAFF. Written as DNA, the CDR3 is TGTGCCAGCAGCTTAACTCCGCTAAACACTGAAGCTTTCTTT.

This clonotype was recorded at least ten times. The CDR3 nucleotides are TGTGCCAGCAGCGAGGGAGCGGATACGCAGTATTTT. Encoded protein: CASSEGADTQYF. The chain uses TRBV7-6 and TRBJ2-3; D perhaps matches TRBD2 (5 bases). This CDR3 region has 12 residues. Germline V lookup: CDR1 SGHVS, CDR2 FNYEAQ. With 5 bases removed from V and 6 bases from J, the gap between germline ends came to 9 bases.

This sequence joins TRBV6-5 and TRBJ2-3; the D gene is possibly TRBD1 (5 bases). The CDR3 length is 13 residues. Trimming pared 5 bases from V and 4 bases from J, leaving 10 bases between. CDR1 is MNHEY, CDR2 SVGAGI, per germline. The CDR3 sequence is CASSTGHADTQYF. The CDR3 DNA follows: TGTGCCAGCAGTACCGGACACGCAGATACGCAGTATTTT.

In its sample, this clonotype was seen a few times. The rearrangement joins TRBV30 to TRBJ1-6; a possible D gene is TRBD1 (5 bases). V lost 3 bases, J lost 10 bases, and 16 bases lay in between. This CDR3 has 14 amino acids. Germline loops: CDR1 GTSNPN, CDR2 SVGIG (reference sequence). CDR3 coding DNA: TGTGCCTGGAGCCTCGGGCAGGGCGGCTCACCCCTCCACTTT. Translation gives CAWSLGQGGSPLHF.

This clonotype was seen more than once but under ten times. The chain is built from TRBV6-6 and TRBJ1-6, with D hard to call. V lost 5 bases, J lost 7 bases, and 6 bases lay in between. CDR1 and CDR2 (germline): MNHNY, SVGAGI (reference sequence). The CDR3 consists of 12 residues. For the CDR3, the DNA is TGTGCCAGCAGTCGAGGAAATTCACCCCTCCACTTT. Its translation: CASSRGNSPLHF.

This clonotype was counted many times. J is TRBJ2-1 and V is TRBV7-2; TRBD2 might be the D (6 bases). This CDR3 spans 12 amino acids. V shed 4 bases and J shed 9 bases, with 10 bases lying between them. The germline V gene encodes CDR1 SGHTA and CDR2 FQGNSA. The CDR3 sequence is CASSSKRVEQFF. In nucleotides, the CDR3 is TGTGCCAGCAGCTCAAAGCGGGTTGAGCAGTTCTTC. The variable domain in full, with the rest retrieved from reference TRBV7-2 and TRBJ2-1, is GAGVSQSPSNKVTEKGKDVELRCDPISGHTALYWYRQSLGQGLEFLIYFQGNSAPDKSGLPSDRFSAERTGGSVSTLTIQRTQQEDSAVYLCASSSKRVEQFFGPGTRLTVL.

This clonotype was counted many times. The germline gene is not matched at one end of the junction; a read error may be the cause. V is TRBV11-2 and J is TRBJ2-1; TRBD2 matches 9 bases. Germline V gene data show CDR1 as SGHAT and CDR2 as FQNNGV. The CDR3 runs to 17 residues. The CDR3 bases are TGTGCCAGCAACTTAGTTGTGGGGCTAGCGGGAAGAAATGAGCAGTTCTTC. Encoded protein: CASNLVVGLAGRNEQFF. Using reference TRBV11-2 and TRBJ2-1 for the parts outside the CDR3, the full variable domain is EAGVAQSPRYKIIEKRQSVAFWCNPISGHATLYWYQQILGQGPKLLIQFQNNGVVDDSQLPKDRFSAERLKGVDSTLKIQPAKLEDSAVYLCASNLVVGLAGRNEQFFGPGTRLTVL.

This clonotype has ten or more counts. This chain links TRBV20-1 with TRBJ2-3; D possibly uses TRBD1 or TRBD2 (6 bases each). CDR1 and CDR2 (germline): DFQATT, SNEGSKA (reference sequence). There are 14 residues in the CDR3. V shed 5 bases and J shed 5 bases, with 17 bases lying between them. The CDR3 here is CSAQKGGGGDTQYF. CDR3 nucleotides: TGCAGTGCTCAAAAGGGGGGAGGTGGAGATACGCAGTATTTT.

This clonotype was counted at least ten times. In DNA, the CDR3 is TGTGCCAGCAGCCAAGACCAGACGGGACAAAGACTGAAAGAGACCCAGTACTTC. This translates into CASSQDQTGQRLKETQYF. The chain carries TRBV4-2 and TRBJ2-5; D possibly corresponds to TRBD1 (6 bases). From germline, CDR1 is LGHNA and CDR2 YNFKEQ. Trimming removed 0 bases from V and 3 bases from J, with 20 bases in between. The CDR3 consists of 18 residues.

This clonotype has a count of ten or more. The CDR3 nucleotides are TGTGCCAGCAGCCTTAGGAATGAGCAGTTCTTC. Protein sequence: CASSLRNEQFF. The chain uses TRBV12-3 or TRBV12-4 and TRBJ2-1; no firm D call. This CDR3 region has 11 residues. V lost 6 bases and J 7 bases, leaving 7 bases between the germline ends.

This clonotype came up a few times. V gene TRBV6-4 combines with J gene TRBJ2-5, with D unclear. V lost 0 bases to trimming and J lost 4 bases, with 3 bases between them. The germline gives CDR1 MRHNA, CDR2 SNTAGT. The CDR3 is made up of 12 amino acids. The CDR3 bases are TGTGCCAGCAGTGACTCGAGAGAGACCCAGTACTTC. Translation gives CASSDSRETQYF.